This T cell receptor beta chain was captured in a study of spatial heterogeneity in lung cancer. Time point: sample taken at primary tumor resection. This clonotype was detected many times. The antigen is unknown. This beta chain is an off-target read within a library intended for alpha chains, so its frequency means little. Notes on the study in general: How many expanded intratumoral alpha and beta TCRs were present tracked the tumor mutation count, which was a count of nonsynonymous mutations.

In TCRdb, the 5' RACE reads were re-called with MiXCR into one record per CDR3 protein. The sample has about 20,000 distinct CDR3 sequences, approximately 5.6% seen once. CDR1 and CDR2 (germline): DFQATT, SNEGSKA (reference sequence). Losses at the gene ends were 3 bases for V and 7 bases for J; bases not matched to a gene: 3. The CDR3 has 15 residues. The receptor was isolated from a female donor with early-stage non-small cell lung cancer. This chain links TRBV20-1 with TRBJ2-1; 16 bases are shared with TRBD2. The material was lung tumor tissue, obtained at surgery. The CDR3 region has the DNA TGCAGTGCTAGGGGACTAGCGGGAGGGCAAAATGAGCAGTTCTTC. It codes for CSARGLAGGQNEQFF.